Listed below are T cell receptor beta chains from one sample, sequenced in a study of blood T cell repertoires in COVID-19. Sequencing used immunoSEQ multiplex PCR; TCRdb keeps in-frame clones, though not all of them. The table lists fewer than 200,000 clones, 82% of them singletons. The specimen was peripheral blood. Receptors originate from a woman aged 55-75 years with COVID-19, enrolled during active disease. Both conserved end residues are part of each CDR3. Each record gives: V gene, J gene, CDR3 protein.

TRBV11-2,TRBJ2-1,CASSPGTGNEQFF
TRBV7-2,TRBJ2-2,CASSSTVNTGELFF
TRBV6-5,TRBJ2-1,CASSRASQAYNEQFF
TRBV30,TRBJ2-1,CAWVAGSSYNEQFF
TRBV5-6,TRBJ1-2,CASCPRDRANYGYTF
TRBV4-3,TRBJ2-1,CASSQHWTFRSYNEQFF
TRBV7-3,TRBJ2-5,CASSLSSGQGQETQYF
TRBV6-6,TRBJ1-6,CASSYGRQLDSPLHF
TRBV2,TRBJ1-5,CASSGDRGYQPQHF
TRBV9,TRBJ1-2,CASSLTPGSNYGYTF
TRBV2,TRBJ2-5,CASSDTQGAGGQETQYF
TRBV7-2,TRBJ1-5,CASRLPNQPQHF
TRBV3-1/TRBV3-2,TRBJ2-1,CASSQDLSRRFNEQFF
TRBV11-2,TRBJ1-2,CASSLEGGRNHTF
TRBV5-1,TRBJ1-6,CASSSQGGNSPLHF
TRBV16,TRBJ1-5,CASSQFRTGNQPQHF
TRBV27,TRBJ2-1,CASGLGEGAFYNEQFF
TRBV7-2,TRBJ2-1,CASTLDRDRTNEQFF
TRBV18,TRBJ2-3,CASSPWGLSTDTQYF
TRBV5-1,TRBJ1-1,CASRPAGGQGTEAFF
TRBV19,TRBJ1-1,CASSIGTDPTRAFF
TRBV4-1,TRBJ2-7,CASSQDRGSDRYYEQYF
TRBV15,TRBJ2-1,CATSRAGTGLNEQFF
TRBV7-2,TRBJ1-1,CASSPSWNTEAFF
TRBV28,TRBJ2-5,CASSSNRQGWIETQYF
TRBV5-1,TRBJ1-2,CASSSVGTGEWGYTF
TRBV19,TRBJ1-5,CASSMGARGNQPQHF
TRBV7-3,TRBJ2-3,CASSLGTGSTDTQYF
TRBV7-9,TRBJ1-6,CASSLARSPLHF
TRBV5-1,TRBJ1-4,CASSRQGGMTNEKLFF
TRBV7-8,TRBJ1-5,CASSLALTGGAGPQHF
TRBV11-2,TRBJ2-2,CASSLARGTGELFF
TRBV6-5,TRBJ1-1,CASMDRGLVGTEAFF
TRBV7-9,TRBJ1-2,CASSPLQGSYGYTF
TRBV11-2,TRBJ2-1,CASSLDLTGSDEQFF
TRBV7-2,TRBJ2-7,CASSLLAGDYEQYF
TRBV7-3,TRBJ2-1,CASSPRGTGSYNEQFF
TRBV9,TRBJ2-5,CASSARGRGHYQETQYF
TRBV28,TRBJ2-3,CASSSVTSGTQYF
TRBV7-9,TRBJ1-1,CASSLDRGEAFF
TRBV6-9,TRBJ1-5,CARQGRRQPQHF
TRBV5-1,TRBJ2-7,CASSFRLADYEQYF
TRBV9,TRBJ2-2,CASSARVQHPNTGELFF
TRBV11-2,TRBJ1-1,CASSLDYGDYSMNTEAFF
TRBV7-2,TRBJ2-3,CASTPPGQGSKDTQYF
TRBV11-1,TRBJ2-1,CASSLDRSNEQFF
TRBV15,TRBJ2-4,CATSSVAYKAKNIQYF
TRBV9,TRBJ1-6,CASSGQGSDNSPLHF
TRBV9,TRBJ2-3,CASSGLAGGSTDTQYF
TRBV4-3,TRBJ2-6,CASSQGLTGANVLTF
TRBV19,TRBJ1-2,CATARDRDYGYTF
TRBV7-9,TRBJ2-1,CASSTLAGGPNEQFF
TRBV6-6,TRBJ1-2,CASSPGTGDYGYTF
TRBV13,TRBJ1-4,CASSLTIGQGNEKLFF
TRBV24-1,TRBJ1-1,CATSDGTESTEAFF